The subject of this entry is one TCR beta chain. In germline, CDR1 is SGHVS, CDR2 FQNEAQ. The length of the CDR3 is 16 residues. Trimming left V 1 base short and J 0 bases short, with 13 bases between. This record comes from a study of blood T cell repertoires in COVID-19. The protocol was immunoSEQ multiplex PCR, while the TCRdb copy is restricted to in-frame clones and leaves out a portion. The sample has 200,000 to 250,000 clones, approximately 84% seen once. The chain uses TRBV7-8 and TRBJ2-7, with a possible D match to TRBD1 (6 bases). The clonotype comes from a man in his forties or fifties with COVID-19, enrolled during active disease. The sample taken for sequencing was peripheral blood. The CDR3 DNA sequence: TGTGCCAGCAGCTTAGTAAGACAGGTCCTCTCCTACGAGCAGTACTTC. Protein product: CASSLVRQVLSYEQYF.